The 13 T cell receptor beta chains below come from one sample, sequenced in a study of control samples from healthy donors and cancer patients. Method: immunoSEQ multiplex PCR; TCRdb's copy keeps in-frame clones and lacks some. The sample has about 48,000 clones, roughly 93% seen once; the top ten hold roughly a quarter. Material for sequencing was PBMCs. All receptors derive from a woman in her 50s with head and neck cancer.

The genes are TRBV7-2 and TRBJ1-2; D remains ambiguous. CDR1 SGHTA and CDR2 FQGNSA come from the germline V gene. The V gene lost 5 bases and the J gene lost 0 bases, with 16 bases spanning the gap. This CDR3 region has 16 residues. The CDR3 spells CASSAFPGYANYGYTF. DNA for the CDR3: TGTGCCAGCAGCGCCTTTCCAGGCTACGCTAACTATGGCTACACCTTC.

The rearrangement links TRBV5-1 to TRBJ2-7, with D possibly being TRBD1 (6 bases). The CDR3 totals 16 residues. Germline CDR1 SGHRS, CDR2 YFSETQ. V lost 4 bases, J lost 3 bases, and 20 bases lay in between. The CDR3 region is CASSTSLRTASYEQYF. CDR3 bases: TGCGCCAGCAGCACGAGCCTTAGGACAGCGAGCTACGAGCAGTACTTC.

V gene TRBV5-1 combines with J gene TRBJ1-4; no clear D gene. The germline V gene has CDR1 SGHRS and CDR2 YFSETQ. The CDR3 is 14 amino acids. The V end lost 4 bases, the J end lost 8 bases, and 15 bases lay between the germline ends. In nucleotides, the CDR3 is TGCGCCAGCAGCCCTCTGGCAAGGAGAGAAAAACTGTTTTTT. Its translation: CASSPLARREKLFF.

The CDR3 DNA reads as TGTGCCAGCAGCTTAAAGGTGGGGGTTTCCTACAATGAGCAGTTCTTC. Amino acids: CASSLKVGVSYNEQFF. The genes are TRBV7-2 and TRBJ2-1; D possibly matches TRBD1 or TRBD2 (5 bases each). The germline CDR1 and CDR2 sequences are SGHTA and FQGNSA. The V end was cut by 2 bases, the J end by 1 base, with 12 bases between. The CDR3 runs 16 residues.

In its sample, this clone ranks as medium-sized. The identical CDR3 is also encoded by other nucleotide sequences in the sample. The chain joins TRBV28 to TRBJ2-7, with 8 bases that match TRBD1. Trimming took 7 bases from V and 2 from J; bases not matched to a gene: 4. This CDR3 has 13 amino acids. CDR1 and CDR2 (germline): MDHEN, SYDVKM. The CDR3 loop is CASKRTGTYEQYF. CDR3 nucleotide sequence: TGTGCCAGCAAAAGGACAGGGACCTACGAGCAGTACTTC.

The chain is built from TRBV3-1 (or the pseudogene TRBV3-2) and TRBJ2-7; the D is unclear. Trimming took 0 bases from V and 3 from J, leaving 12 bases between them. CDR3 length: 15 amino acids. CDR1 and CDR2 (germline): LGHDT, YNNKEL (reference sequence). The CDR3 reads CASSQDDGESYEQYF. The CDR3 nucleotides are TGTGCCAGCAGCCAAGATGACGGCGAGAGCTACGAGCAGTACTTC.

The chain combines TRBV7-2 with TRBJ1-1; D is possibly TRBD1 (5 bases). This CDR3 spans 15 amino acids. V was pared by 3 bases and J by 4 bases, with 15 bases between. Germline lookup yields CDR1 SGHTA and CDR2 FQGNSA. As DNA, the CDR3 is TGTGCCAGCAGCTTCAGCGGGCTTACAGGCACTGAAGCTTTCTTT. This gives the protein CASSFSGLTGTEAFF.

The chain combines TRBV6-1 with TRBJ1-2, with 11 bases aligning to TRBD1. V shed 3 bases and J 11 bases; nucleotides not matched to a gene: 5. The CDR3 runs 13 residues. Germline V lookup: CDR1 MNHNS, CDR2 SASEGT. The DNA of the CDR3 is TGTGCCAGCAGTGACGCCGGGACAGGGGGGTACACCTTC. It is translated as CASSDAGTGGYTF.

This clone was counted between two and nine times. V usage is TRBV18 and J usage is TRBJ2-5, with TRBD2 matching 7 bases. The CDR3 totals 15 residues. The V segment lost 0 bases and the J segment 5 bases; nucleotides outside the gene matches: 6. Germline V gives CDR1 KGHSH, CDR2 LQKENI. This chain's CDR3 is CASSPPDGGIETQYF. CDR3 nucleotides: TGTGCCAGCTCACCACCGGACGGGGGGATCGAGACCCAGTACTTC.

The gene calls are TRBV3-1 (or the pseudogene TRBV3-2) and TRBJ2-5; D might be TRBD2 (5 bases). This CDR3 contains 14 residues. Germline V gives CDR1 LGHDT, CDR2 YNNKEL (reference sequence). V was trimmed by 1 base and J by 6 bases, leaving 12 bases between them. Written as DNA, the CDR3 is TGTGCCAGCAGCCAAGTTGGAACGGGAAAGACCCAGTACTTC. Protein: CASSQVGTGKTQYF.

The chain employs TRBV5-5 and TRBJ2-1; a weak D match, TRBD1 (5 bases). The CDR3 loop spans 12 amino acids. Looked up from germline, CDR1 is SGHKS and CDR2 is YYEKEE (reference sequence). Deletions cut 4 bases from V and 8 bases from J, with 10 bases between. For the CDR3, the DNA is TGTGCCAGCAGCGCAGGGCGGCATGAGCAGTTCTTC. Protein product: CASSAGRHEQFF.

This chain connects TRBV2 to TRBJ2-3; D call uncertain. The CDR3 has 12 amino acids. Trimming removed 1 base from V and 2 bases from J, with 1 base in between. The germline V gene encodes CDR1 SNHLY and CDR2 FYNNEI. Here the CDR3 reads CASSEVTDTQYF. The CDR3 bases are TGTGCCAGCAGTGAAGTCACAGATACGCAGTATTTT. The full variable domain, rest sourced from reference TRBV2 and TRBJ2-3, is EPEVTQTPSHQVTQMGQEVILRCVPISNHLYFYWYRQILGQKVEFLVSFYNNEISEKSEIFDDQFSVERPDGSNFTLKIRSTKLEDSAMYFCASSEVTDTQYFGPGTRLTVL.

In its sample, this clone was seen once. The chain links TRBV11-1 to TRBJ2-7; a weak D match, TRBD2 (6 bases). The CDR3 loop spans 14 amino acids. Germline V gene data show CDR1 as SGHAT and CDR2 as FQDESV (reference sequence). The ends were cut back, 3 bases at V and 2 bases at J, with 11 bases in the middle. Here the CDR3 DNA reads TGTGCCAGCAGCTTCGGGGGAGTGGCCTACGAGCAGTACTTC. Its translation: CASSFGGVAYEQYF.